A selection of T cell receptor beta chains follows, all from one sample in a study of OX40 agonist ivuxolimab in advanced cancers. Profiling relied on immunoSEQ multiplex PCR, and the TCRdb table lists in-frame clones only, not all of them. The sample has 55,000 to 65,000 clones, approximately 87% seen once; the top ten hold approximately 0.4%. Sequences were derived from CD4+ or CD8+ T cells sorted from blood, sampled in a trial of the OX40 agonist ivuxolimab. The receptors shown here come from an adult with an advanced solid tumor such as melanoma, head and neck, liver or kidney cancer. The CDR3 runs from the conserved cysteine through the conserved F or W. The order of the fields is D gene, V gene, clone size, J gene, CDR3 protein, CDR3 DNA. D genes are given only for firm matches. Some rows mark clone size as missing; the rest say once, few, many or name a class of expanded clone.

>TRBD2|TRBV7-8|NA|TRBJ2-7
CASSFLAGGIYEQYF
TGTGCCAGCAGCTTTCTAGCGGGAGGGATATACGAGCAGTATTTC
>NA|TRBV2|NA|TRBJ1-2
CASSETFGGYTF
TGTGCCAGCAGTGAAACTTTTGGAGGCTACACCTTC
>NA|TRBV27|NA|TRBJ1-4
CASSSVATNEKLFF
TGTGCCAGCAGTTCCGTTGCAACTAATGAAAAACTGTTTTTT
>TRBD1|TRBV6-5|NA|TRBJ2-7
CASRRGRSYEQYF
TGTGCCAGCAGGAGGGGGCGGTCCTACGAGCAGTACTTC
>TRBD2|TRBV7-6|NA|TRBJ2-7
CASSLRGTSGRGTYEQYF
TGTGCCAGCAGCTTACGTGGGACTAGCGGGAGGGGGACCTACGAGCAGTACTTC
>TRBD2|TRBV5-4|NA|TRBJ2-3
CASSGIAGGTDTQYF
TGTGCCAGCAGCGGGATAGCGGGGGGCACAGATACGCAGTATTTT
>NA|TRBV7-9|NA|TRBJ2-7
CASSLEADYEQYF
TGTGCCAGCAGCTTAGAGGCAGATTACGAGCAGTACTTC
>TRBD1|TRBV7-7|NA|TRBJ2-3
CASSLQGASTGTQYF
TGTGCCAGCAGCTTACAGGGGGCGAGCACAGGTACGCAGTATTTT
>NA|TRBV4-1|few|TRBJ2-6
CASSHGRMSGANVLTF
TGCGCCAGCAGCCACGGTCGGATGTCTGGGGCCAACGTCCTGACTTTC
>TRBD1|TRBV7-2|NA|TRBJ2-7
CASSELGTGGEQYF
TGTGCCAGCAGTGAACTCGGGACAGGGGGCGAGCAGTACTTC
>TRBD1|TRBV10-3|NA|TRBJ1-2
CAGRTGNLDGYTF
TGTGCCGGGCGGACAGGGAATCTCGATGGCTACACCTTC
>NA|TRBV18|NA|TRBJ1-1
CASSTDAVGTEAFF
TGTGCCAGCTCAACCGACGCGGTCGGGACTGAAGCTTTCTTT
>NA|TRBV29-1|NA|TRBJ2-1
CSGRQGSSYNEQFF
TGCAGCGGGCGTCAGGGAAGCTCCTACAATGAGCAGTTCTTC
>NA|TRBV27|NA|TRBJ2-3
CASSFYDRADTQYF
TGTGCCAGCAGTTTCTACGACAGAGCAGATACGCAGTATTTT
>NA|TRBV5-1|NA|TRBJ2-3
CASMRGGSTDTQYF
TGCGCCAGCATGCGAGGGGGTAGCACAGATACGCAGTATTTT
>NA|TRBV10-3|NA|TRBJ2-3
CAISGISLTDTQYF
TGTGCCATCAGTGGTATTAGCCTCACAGATACGCAGTATTTT
>NA|TRBV7-9|NA|TRBJ2-5
CASSLAGRYQETQYF
TGTGCCAGCAGCTTAGCGGGCAGGTACCAAGAGACCCAGTACTTC
>TRBD1|TRBV7-2|NA|TRBJ1-1
CASCPTGDLNTEAFF
TGTGCCAGCTGCCCAACAGGGGATTTGAACACTGAAGCTTTCTTT
>NA|TRBV7-8|NA|TRBJ2-2
CASSFQGTGELFF
TGTGCCAGCAGCTTCCAAGGCACCGGGGAGCTGTTTTTT
>TRBD2|TRBV9|few|TRBJ2-3
CASSVGARGGFDTQYF
TGTGCCAGCAGCGTAGGGGCGCGGGGGGGTTTTGATACGCAGTATTTT
>NA|TRBV28|NA|TRBJ2-7
CATHDAYEQYF
TGTGCCACCCATGACGCCTACGAGCAGTACTTC
>NA|TRBV28|NA|TRBJ1-3
CASSLRRGSTGNTIYF
TGTGCCAGCAGTTTAAGGAGGGGATCGACTGGAAACACCATATATTTT
>NA|TRBV7-8|NA|TRBJ1-4
CASSPQWGDEKLFF
TGTGCCAGCAGCCCTCAGTGGGGGGATGAAAAACTGTTTTTT
>TRBD1|TRBV28|NA|TRBJ2-7
CASTAQGVYEQYF
TGTGCCAGCACCGCCCAGGGGGTCTACGAGCAGTACTTC
>NA|TRBV11-2|once|TRBJ1-2
CASSLVSMVRTSSGYTF
TGTGCCAGCAGCTTAGTTAGCATGGTCAGGACCTCCTCTGGCTACACCTTC
>NA|TRBV6-5|NA|TRBJ1-5
CASKLDGNNQPQHF
TGTGCCAGCAAGCTGGACGGGAACAATCAGCCCCAGCATTTT
>NA|TRBV30|NA|TRBJ2-5
CAGQDGGRETQYF
TGTGCCGGCCAGGACGGGGGCAGGGAGACCCAGTACTTC
>NA|TRBV10-1|once|TRBJ2-2
CASSDIPGFANRDPNTGELFF
TGCGCCAGCAGTGACATCCCCGGTTTCGCGAACAGGGACCCTAACACCGGGGAGCTGTTTTTT
>TRBD1|TRBV6-1|NA|TRBJ2-1
CASSEALHRGYWNEQFF
TGTGCCAGCAGTGAAGCGCTTCACAGGGGCTATTGGAATGAGCAGTTCTTC
>NA|TRBV19|NA|TRBJ1-3
CASRPDSLAGNTIYF
TGTGCCAGTAGACCAGACAGTCTCGCTGGAAACACCATATATTTT
>NA|TRBV29-1|NA|TRBJ2-3
CSVEGLASSDTQYF
TGCAGCGTTGAGGGCCTAGCGAGTTCAGATACGCAGTATTTT
>TRBD1|TRBV5-8|NA|TRBJ1-5
CASSWDRGLGPQHF
TGTGCCAGCAGCTGGGACAGGGGGCTCGGCCCCCAGCATTTT
>NA|TRBV28|NA|TRBJ1-5
CATITGPGQPQHF
TGTGCCACCATAACAGGGCCGGGTCAGCCCCAGCATTTT
>NA|TRBV7-8|once|TRBJ2-7
CASSSNRISYEQYF
TGTGCCAGCAGCTCAAACAGGATCTCCTACGAGCAGTACTTC
>NA|TRBV6-5|once|TRBJ1-6
CASSYFQGNSPLHF
TGTGCCAGCAGTTATTTCCAGGGAAATTCACCCCTCCACTTT
>NA|TRBV9|NA|TRBJ2-1
CASSEDGRSYNEQFF
TGTGCCAGCAGCGAGGACGGCCGCTCCTACAATGAGCAGTTCTTC
>TRBD2|TRBV6-5|once|TRBJ2-1
CASTTTSGKVEQFF
TGTGCCAGCACCACGACTAGCGGGAAAGTTGAGCAGTTCTTC
>NA|TRBV7-2|NA|TRBJ2-2
CASSLRVSGELFF
TGTGCCAGCAGCCTCAGGGTTAGCGGGGAGCTGTTTTTT
>TRBD1|TRBV25-1|NA|TRBJ1-4
CASSDPDRLEKLFF
TGTGCCAGCAGTGACCCGGACAGGCTTGAAAAACTGTTTTTT
>NA|TRBV2|NA|TRBJ1-3
CASSESRNTIYF
TGTGCCAGCAGTGAAAGCAGAAACACCATATATTTT
>NA|TRBV5-6|NA|TRBJ1-1
CASSFGGGTEAFF
TGTGCCAGCAGCTTTGGGGGGGGCACTGAAGCTTTCTTT
>NA|TRBV4-1|NA|TRBJ2-3
CASSQRPGLDTQYF
TGCGCCAGCAGCCAACGACCGGGTTTAGATACGCAGTATTTT
>NA|TRBV5-8|NA|TRBJ2-7
CASSLDPRFSYEQYF
TGTGCCAGCAGCTTGGATCCCAGGTTCTCCTACGAGCAGTACTTC
>TRBD1|TRBV2|NA|TRBJ1-3
CASKLRTGGGNTIYF
TGTGCCAGCAAATTAAGGACAGGGGGCGGAAACACCATATATTTT
>TRBD1|TRBV5-4|NA|TRBJ2-3
CATGTGPLDTQYF
TGTGCCACCGGGACAGGGCCCCTCGATACGCAGTATTTT
>NA|TRBV4-1|NA|TRBJ2-6
CASSQDGSLSGANVLTF
TGCGCCAGCAGCCAAGACGGCAGCCTCTCTGGGGCCAACGTCCTGACTTTC
>TRBD2|TRBV10-1|NA|TRBJ2-3
CASSGSRLAGGPIRTDTQYF
TGCGCCAGCAGTGGATCCCGACTAGCGGGAGGGCCTATCCGGACAGATACGCAGTATTTT
>NA|TRBV2|NA|TRBJ2-7
CASTGPASIYEQYF
TGTGCCAGCACCGGGCCGGCCTCGATCTACGAGCAGTACTTC
>TRBD2|TRBV28|once|TRBJ2-3
CASSPRLARTDTQYF
TGTGCCAGCAGTCCCCGACTAGCGCGCACAGATACGCAGTATTTT
>NA|TRBV6-6|NA|TRBJ2-3
CASSPDINTDTQYF
TGTGCCAGCAGCCCGGACATAAACACAGATACGCAGTATTTT
>TRBD1|TRBV19|few|TRBJ1-1
CASSKQGRNTEAFF
TGTGCCAGTAGTAAACAGGGGCGGAACACTGAAGCTTTCTTT
>TRBD2|TRBV2|NA|TRBJ2-3
CASMEREGTDTQYF
TGTGCCAGCATGGAGCGGGAAGGCACAGATACGCAGTATTTT
>NA|TRBV2|NA|TRBJ1-2
CASLALEYGYTF
TGTGCCAGCCTAGCGTTGGAATATGGCTACACCTTC
>TRBD1|TRBV7-2|NA|TRBJ1-2
CASSLVQGAFSYGYTF
TGTGCCAGCAGCTTAGTCCAGGGGGCATTCAGCTATGGCTACACCTTC
>NA|TRBV7-2|once|TRBJ2-6
CASSAWTGANVLTF
TGTGCCAGCAGCGCCTGGACTGGGGCCAACGTCCTGACTTTC
>NA|TRBV2|NA|TRBJ2-3
CASSDKIPGADTQYF
TGTGCCAGCAGCGACAAGATCCCAGGGGCAGATACGCAGTATTTT
>TRBD1|TRBV5-4|NA|TRBJ2-3
CASSAMGTAVSTDTQYF
TGTGCCAGCAGCGCGATGGGGACAGCCGTTAGCACAGATACGCAGTATTTT